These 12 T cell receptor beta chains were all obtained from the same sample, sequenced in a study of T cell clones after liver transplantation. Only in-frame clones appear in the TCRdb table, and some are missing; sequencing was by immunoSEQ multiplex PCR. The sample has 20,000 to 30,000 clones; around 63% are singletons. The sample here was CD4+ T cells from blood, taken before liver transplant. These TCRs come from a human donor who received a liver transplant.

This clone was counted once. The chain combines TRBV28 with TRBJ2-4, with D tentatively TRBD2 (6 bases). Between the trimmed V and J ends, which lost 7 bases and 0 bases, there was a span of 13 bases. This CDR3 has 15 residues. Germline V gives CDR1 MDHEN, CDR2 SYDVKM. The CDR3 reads CASMGGSLAKNIQYF. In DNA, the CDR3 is TGTGCCAGCATGGGAGGATCACTAGCCAAAAACATTCAGTACTTC.

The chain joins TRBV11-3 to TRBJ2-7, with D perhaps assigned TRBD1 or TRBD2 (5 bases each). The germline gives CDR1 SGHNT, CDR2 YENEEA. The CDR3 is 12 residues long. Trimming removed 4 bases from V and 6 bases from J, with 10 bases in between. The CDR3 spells CASSSGTTEQYV. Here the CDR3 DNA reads TGTGCCAGCAGCTCCGGGACCACCGAGCAGTACGTC.

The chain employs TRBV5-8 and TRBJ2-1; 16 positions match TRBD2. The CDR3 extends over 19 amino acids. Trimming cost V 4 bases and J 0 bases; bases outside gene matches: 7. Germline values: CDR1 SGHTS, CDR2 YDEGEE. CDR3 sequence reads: CASSLMGLAGGSSYNEQFF. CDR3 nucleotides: TGTGCCAGCAGCCTGATGGGACTAGCGGGAGGGAGCTCCTACAATGAGCAGTTCTTC.

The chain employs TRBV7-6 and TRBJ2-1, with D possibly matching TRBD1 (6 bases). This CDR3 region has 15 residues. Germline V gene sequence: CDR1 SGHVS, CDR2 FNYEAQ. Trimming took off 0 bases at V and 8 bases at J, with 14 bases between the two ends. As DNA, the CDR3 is TGTGCCAGCAGCTTAGCGGGGGCGCCTCGGGATGAGCAGTTCTTC. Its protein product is CASSLAGAPRDEQFF.

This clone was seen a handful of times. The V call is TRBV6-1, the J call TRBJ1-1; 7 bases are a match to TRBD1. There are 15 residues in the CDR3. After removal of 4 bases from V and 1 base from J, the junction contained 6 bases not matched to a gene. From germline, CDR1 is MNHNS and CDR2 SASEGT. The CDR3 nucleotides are TGTGCCAGCAGTGCTGAGACAGGGAGGAACACTGAAGCTTTCTTT. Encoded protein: CASSAETGRNTEAFF.

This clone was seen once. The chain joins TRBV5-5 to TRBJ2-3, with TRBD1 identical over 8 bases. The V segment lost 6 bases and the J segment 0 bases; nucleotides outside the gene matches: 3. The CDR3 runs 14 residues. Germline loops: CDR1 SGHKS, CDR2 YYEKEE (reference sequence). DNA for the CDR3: TGTGCCAGCATAGGGACAGGTAGCACAGATACGCAGTATTTT. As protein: CASIGTGSTDTQYF. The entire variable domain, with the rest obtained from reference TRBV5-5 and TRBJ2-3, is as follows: DAGVTQSPTHLIKTRGQQVTLRCSPISGHKSVSWYQQVLGQGPQFIFQYYEKEERGRGNFPDRFSARQFPNYSSELNVNALLLGDSALYLCASIGTGSTDTQYFGPGTRLTVL.

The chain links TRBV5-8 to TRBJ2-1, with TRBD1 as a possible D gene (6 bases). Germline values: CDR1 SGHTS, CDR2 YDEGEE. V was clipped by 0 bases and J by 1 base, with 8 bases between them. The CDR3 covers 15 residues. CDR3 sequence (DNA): TGTGCCAGCAGCTTGGTAGGGGGATCCTACAATGAGCAGTTCTTC. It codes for CASSLVGGSYNEQFF.

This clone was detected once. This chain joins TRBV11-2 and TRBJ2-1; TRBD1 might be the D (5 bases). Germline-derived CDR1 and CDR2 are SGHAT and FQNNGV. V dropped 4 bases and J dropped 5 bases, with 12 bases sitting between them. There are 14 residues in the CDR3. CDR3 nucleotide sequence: TGTGCCAGCAGCTCCCTCACCAGGGACAATGAGCAGTTCTTC. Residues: CASSSLTRDNEQFF.

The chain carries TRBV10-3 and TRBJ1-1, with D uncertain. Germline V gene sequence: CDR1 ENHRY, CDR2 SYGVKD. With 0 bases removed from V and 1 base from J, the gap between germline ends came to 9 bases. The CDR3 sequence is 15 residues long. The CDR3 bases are TGTGCCATCAGTGAGTCAGGGCGGCAGAACACTGAAGCTTTCTTT. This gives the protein CAISESGRQNTEAFF.

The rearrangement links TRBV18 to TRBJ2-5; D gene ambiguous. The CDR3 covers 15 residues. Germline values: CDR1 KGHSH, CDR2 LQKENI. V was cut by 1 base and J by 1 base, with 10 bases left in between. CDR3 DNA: TGTGCCAGCTCACCACGGCCAGACCGCCAAGAGACCCAGTACTTC. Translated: CASSPRPDRQETQYF.

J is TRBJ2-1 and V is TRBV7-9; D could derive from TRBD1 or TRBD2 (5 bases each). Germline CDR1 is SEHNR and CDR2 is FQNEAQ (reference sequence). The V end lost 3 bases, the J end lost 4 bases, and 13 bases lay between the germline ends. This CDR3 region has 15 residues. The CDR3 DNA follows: TGTGCCAGCAGCTTTTCTGGGGGAGAGTACAATGAGCAGTTCTTC. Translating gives CASSFSGGEYNEQFF. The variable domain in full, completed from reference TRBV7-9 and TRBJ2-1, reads DTGVSQNPRHKITKRGQNVTFRCDPISEHNRLYWYRQTLGQGPEFLTYFQNEAQLEKSRLLSDRFSAERPKGSFSTLEIQRTEQGDSAMYLCASSFSGGEYNEQFFGPGTRLTVL.

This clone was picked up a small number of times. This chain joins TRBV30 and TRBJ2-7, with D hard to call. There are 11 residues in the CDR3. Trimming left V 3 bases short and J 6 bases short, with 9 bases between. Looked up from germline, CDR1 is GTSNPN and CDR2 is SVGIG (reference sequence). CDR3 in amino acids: CAWRDIVEQYF. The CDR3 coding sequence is TGTGCCTGGAGAGACATCGTCGAGCAGTACTTC.